This T cell receptor beta chain was recorded in a study of control samples from healthy donors and cancer patients. The protocol was immunoSEQ multiplex PCR, while the TCRdb copy is restricted to in-frame clones and leaves out a portion. Here the sample spans 99,000 or so clones, approximately 83% being singletons. CDR1 is SGHTA and CDR2 is FQGTGA in the germline V gene. V was pared by 4 bases and J by 0 bases, with 19 bases between. The length of the CDR3 is 17 residues. This sequence was found in a woman aged 45-65 years in good health. The specimen was blood. The chain links TRBV7-3 to TRBJ2-7; D uncertain. CDR3 DNA sequence: TGTGCCAGCAGCTCATTTGACCGTCTAGAACGCTCCTACGAGCAGTACTTC. Its translation: CASSSFDRLERSYEQYF.